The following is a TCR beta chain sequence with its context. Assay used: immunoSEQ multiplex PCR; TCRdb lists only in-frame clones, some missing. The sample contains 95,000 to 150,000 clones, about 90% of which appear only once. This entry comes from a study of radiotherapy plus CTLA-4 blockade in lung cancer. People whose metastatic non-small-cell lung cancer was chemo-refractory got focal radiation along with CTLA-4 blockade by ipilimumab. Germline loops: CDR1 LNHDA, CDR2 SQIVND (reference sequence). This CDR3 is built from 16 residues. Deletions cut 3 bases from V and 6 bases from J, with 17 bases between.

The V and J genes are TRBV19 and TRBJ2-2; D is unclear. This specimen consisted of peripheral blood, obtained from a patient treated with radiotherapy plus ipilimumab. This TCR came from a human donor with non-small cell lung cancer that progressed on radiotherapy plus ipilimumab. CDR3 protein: CASSIETTSAPGELFF. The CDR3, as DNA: TGTGCCAGTAGTATTGAAACCACTTCTGCTCCCGGGGAGCTGTTTTTT.